Following are 27 T cell receptor beta chains from one sample sequenced in a study of blood T cell repertoires in COVID-19. Here immunoSEQ multiplex PCR was the method, and the copy in TCRdb shows in-frame clones only, minus some. Of tens of thousands of clones listed, 85% to 90% were seen once; the top ten hold approximately 7%. Sequencing input: peripheral blood. The receptor source for this set is a man aged 45-60 years with active COVID-19.

The CDR3 nucleotides read TGTGCCAGCAGCCCCGGGCGGGGGGGCGTTGTAAATGAGCAGTTCTTC. Protein: CASSPGRGGVVNEQFF. V gene TRBV9 combines with J gene TRBJ2-1; 9 bases are shared with TRBD2. Germline V gene lookup returns CDR1 SGDLS and CDR2 YYNGEE. There are 16 residues in the CDR3. J lost 7 bases, V lost 4 bases, and 12 bases had no gene match.

This chain links TRBV7-9 with TRBJ2-6; 7 bases line up with TRBD1. The V gene end was trimmed by 5 bases and the J gene end by 0 bases; junction bases not matched to a gene: 4. The V gene's germline CDR1 is SEHNR and CDR2 FQNEAQ (reference sequence). CDR3 length equals 16 residues. The CDR3 nucleotides are TGTGCCAGCAGCCCGGGACAGCCCTCTGGGGCCAACGTCCTGACTTTC. Amino acid sequence: CASSPGQPSGANVLTF.

This clone appeared once. J is TRBJ1-1 and V is TRBV5-1; D is perhaps TRBD1 (6 bases). Trimming cost V 4 bases and J 1 base, with 14 bases left between them. Germline V gene lookup returns CDR1 SGHRS and CDR2 YFSETQ. The CDR3 is 15 amino acids. The CDR3, as DNA: TGCGCCAGCAGCGACCAGGGGATAGGGAACACTGAAGCTTTCTTT. As protein: CASSDQGIGNTEAFF.

The chain has TRBV6-1 and TRBJ2-6, with D perhaps matching TRBD2 (5 bases). The CDR3 extends over 14 amino acids. V gave up 3 bases and J gave up 6 bases, with 9 bases separating them. The V gene's germline CDR1 is MNHNS and CDR2 SASEGT. CDR3 protein: CASSEREQANVLTF. In DNA form, the CDR3 reads TGTGCCAGCAGTGAGAGGGAACAGGCCAACGTCCTGACTTTC.

The CDR3 loop reads CASSDPPWVTATSRGRANVLTF. The CDR3 DNA is TGCGCCAGCAGCGATCCGCCGTGGGTTACAGCTACCAGTAGGGGAAGGGCCAACGTCCTGACTTTC. The chain couples TRBV5-1 to TRBJ2-6; D perhaps matches TRBD1 (5 bases). V was clipped by 4 bases and J by 5 bases, with 34 bases between them. The CDR3 extends over 22 amino acids. Germline loops: CDR1 SGHRS, CDR2 YFSETQ.

The rearrangement links TRBV30 to TRBJ1-3; TRBD1 agrees at 7 bases. The CDR3 has 13 amino acids. CDR1 and CDR2 (germline): GTSNPN, SVGIG (reference sequence). The V and J ends lost 5 bases and 3 bases, in that order; junction bases with no gene match: 4. This CDR3 is CAWHRGLGNTIYF. The CDR3 DNA sequence: TGTGCCTGGCACAGGGGACTTGGAAACACCATATATTTT.

This chain connects TRBV6-5 to TRBJ1-6, with 9 bases lining up with TRBD1. V lost 2 bases to trimming and J lost 10 bases; unmatched junction nucleotides: 6. The CDR3 extends over 15 amino acids. Germline CDR1 is MNHEY and CDR2 is SVGAGI. The CDR3 region has the DNA TGTGCCAGCAGTTACGCCGGGACAGGGTCCTCACCCCTCCACTTT. Protein product: CASSYAGTGSSPLHF.

The genes are TRBV4-1 and TRBJ2-5, with 8 bases fitting TRBD1. The trim removed 0 bases at V and 5 bases at J, leaving 5 bases unmatched. Germline V CDR1 and CDR2: MGHRA, YSYEKL. This CDR3 has 15 amino acids. DNA of the CDR3: TGCGCCAGCAGCCAAGATTTGCACAGGGGGGAGACCCAGTACTTC. It encodes CASSQDLHRGETQYF.

The chain uses TRBV7-9 and TRBJ2-5, with no clear D. Germline CDR1 is SEHNR and CDR2 is FQNEAQ (reference sequence). V was pared by 2 bases and J by 2 bases, with 6 bases between. The CDR3 is 13 amino acids. The CDR3 region is CASSLLGQETQYF. CDR3 DNA: TGTGCCAGCAGCTTACTAGGTCAAGAGACCCAGTACTTC.

This sequence joins TRBV6-1 and TRBJ2-2, with 8 positions matching TRBD2. The V gene end was trimmed by 2 bases and the J gene end by 0 bases; junction bases not matched to a gene: 11. Germline V gene lookup returns CDR1 MNHNS and CDR2 SASEGT. The CDR3 loop spans 19 amino acids. The CDR3 spells CASSESGGWRTANTGELFF. Here the CDR3 DNA reads TGTGCCAGCAGTGAAAGCGGGGGTTGGAGGACGGCGAACACCGGGGAGCTGTTTTTT.

This sequence joins TRBV24-1 and TRBJ2-2; TRBD2 agrees at 11 bases. The germline CDR1 and CDR2 sequences are KGHDR and SFDVKD. V trimming: 4 bases; J trimming: 5 bases; junction bases outside the gene matches: 11. The CDR3 consists of 18 residues. The CDR3 DNA reads as TGTGCCACCAGTGAATATACTAGCGGGAGAGGTTATACCGGGGAGCTGTTTTTT. This translates into CATSEYTSGRGYTGELFF.

This chain uses TRBV11-2 with TRBJ1-5; D is undetermined. V lost 4 bases and J lost 3, with 13 bases in between. The CDR3 length is 15 residues. Per germline, CDR1 SGHAT and CDR2 FQNNGV. Here the CDR3 reads CASSSEDIYNQPQHF. The CDR3 DNA reads TGTGCCAGCAGCTCAGAAGACATCTACAATCAGCCCCAGCATTTT.

V and J are TRBV6-5 and TRBJ1-5, with D unresolved. Germline V CDR1 and CDR2: MNHEY, SVGAGI. Between the trimmed V and J ends, which lost 6 bases and 2 bases, there was a span of 14 bases. The CDR3 spans 15 residues. For the CDR3, the DNA is TGTGCCAGCAGAAATTTAGGAGCCGGCAATCAGCCCCAGCATTTT. Translated, it gives CASRNLGAGNQPQHF.

This clone is a singleton in its sample. The chain has TRBV9 and TRBJ2-7; 12 nucleotides agree with TRBD1. V lost 2 bases to trimming and J lost 4 bases; unmatched junction nucleotides: 7. Per germline, CDR1 SGDLS and CDR2 YYNGEE. This CDR3 has 16 amino acids. The CDR3 sequence: CASSVAGTGGIYEQYF. DNA of the CDR3: TGTGCCAGCAGCGTCGCAGGGACAGGGGGCATTTACGAGCAGTACTTC.

V usage is TRBV7-6 and J usage is TRBJ2-1, with TRBD1 matching 8 bases. Germline V CDR1 and CDR2: SGHVS, FNYEAQ. The V and J ends lost 5 bases and 4 bases, in that order; junction bases with no gene match: 7. The CDR3 length is 15 residues. The CDR3: CASSQGQGRYNEQFF. CDR3 nucleotide sequence: TGTGCCAGCAGCCAAGGACAGGGACGATACAATGAGCAGTTCTTC.

DNA of the CDR3: TGCAGCGCGCTAGCGGGAACCGGGGGGGAGCTGTTTTTT. Its protein is CSALAGTGGELFF. V is TRBV29-1 and J is TRBJ2-2; 9 bases match TRBD2. V was clipped by 7 bases and J by 8 bases; unmatched bases: 8. CDR3 length: 13 amino acids. In germline, CDR1 is SQVTM, CDR2 ANQGSEA.

The chain's CDR3 is CASSPGQRSQPQHF. CDR3 bases: TGTGCCAGCAGCCCGGGACAGAGGAGTCAGCCCCAGCATTTT. V gene TRBV6-5 combines with J gene TRBJ1-5, with 7 bases aligning to TRBD1. V shed 6 bases and J 6 bases; nucleotides not matched to a gene: 8. Germline assignment: CDR1 MNHEY and CDR2 SVGAGI. This CDR3 spans 14 amino acids.

The CDR3 DNA follows: TGTGCCAGCAGGGGACTAGTGGAAAACATTCAGTACTTC. The encoded protein is CASRGLVENIQYF. The genes are TRBV6-5 and TRBJ2-4; 8 bases agree with TRBD2. Germline V gene data show CDR1 as MNHEY and CDR2 as SVGAGI. This CDR3 contains 13 residues. V shed 6 bases, J shed 5 bases, and the junction held 3 bases outside the gene matches.

This chain uses TRBV19 with TRBJ1-5; TRBD1 might be the D (6 bases). Between the trimmed V and J ends, which lost 3 bases and 7 bases, there was a span of 13 bases. Germline lookup yields CDR1 LNHDA and CDR2 SQIVND (reference sequence). CDR3 length: 14 residues. The CDR3 sequence: CASSIHRVGQPQHF. CDR3 in DNA: TGTGCCAGTAGTATTCACAGGGTCGGGCAGCCCCAGCATTTT.

This sequence joins TRBV24-1 and TRBJ2-5; 7 positions agree with TRBD2. The CDR3 totals 17 residues. CDR1 and CDR2 from the germline V gene are KGHDR and SFDVKD. With 0 bases clipped from V and 2 bases from J, the junction kept 8 bases outside the gene matches. The CDR3 loop reads CATSDLLGGGIQETQYF. The CDR3 DNA reads as TGTGCCACCAGTGATTTGTTGGGGGGGGGAATTCAAGAGACCCAGTACTTC.

This chain links TRBV27 with TRBJ2-2, with 9 bases fitting TRBD1. J was trimmed by 3 bases and V by 3 bases; bases with no gene match: 5. Germline assignment: CDR1 MNHEY and CDR2 SMNVEV (reference sequence). The CDR3 consists of 16 residues. For the CDR3, the DNA is TGTGCCAGCAGTTTGGGGACAGGGATAGACACCGGGGAGCTGTTTTTT. Translated, it gives CASSLGTGIDTGELFF.

V usage is TRBV29-1 and J usage is TRBJ1-5; no firm D call. There are 14 residues in the CDR3. CDR1 and CDR2 (germline): SQVTM, ANQGSEA. V lost 4 bases and J lost 0, with 10 bases in between. The CDR3 here is CSVAAGNSNQPQHF. The CDR3 DNA sequence: TGCAGCGTTGCGGCAGGAAATAGCAATCAGCCCCAGCATTTT.

A remark on this clone: This sample also contains other DNA sequences that code for the same CDR3. CDR3 DNA sequence: TGTGCCAGCAGTTTTCCCCCACAGGGGGCAGGCACAGATACGCAGTATTTT. Translation: CASSFPPQGAGTDTQYF. The chain couples TRBV28 to TRBJ2-3, with 9 bases matching TRBD1. With 3 bases clipped from V and 1 base from J, the junction kept 8 bases outside the gene matches. The germline gives CDR1 MDHEN, CDR2 SYDVKM. The CDR3 consists of 17 residues. Together with reference TRBV28 and TRBJ2-3, the CDR3 gives the full variable domain: DVKVTQSSRYLVKRTGEKVFLECVQDMDHENMFWYRQDPGLGLRLIYFSYDVKMKEKGDIPEGYSVSREKKERFSLILESASTNQTSMYLCASSFPPQGAGTDTQYFGPGTRLTVL.

This rearrangement joins TRBV5-1 to TRBJ2-7; 9 bases are a match to TRBD2. Per the germline V gene, CDR1 is SGHRS and CDR2 is YFSETQ. This CDR3 comprises 16 residues. V lost 0 bases, J lost 2 bases, and 6 bases stayed unmatched. CDR3 sequence: CASSLAGAGGAYEQYV. The CDR3 DNA reads TGCGCCAGCAGCTTGGCCGGGGCGGGAGGGGCCTACGAGCAGTACGTC.

The J gene is TRBJ1-1, the V gene TRBV7-9; 9 bases match TRBD1. V shed 4 bases, J shed 10 bases, and the junction held 4 bases outside the gene matches. The CDR3 has 12 amino acids. The V gene's germline CDR1 is SEHNR and CDR2 FQNEAQ (reference sequence). For the CDR3, the DNA is TGTGCCAGCAGCTCACAGGGGGCGTTAGCTTTCTTT. Amino acids: CASSSQGALAFF.

This chain links TRBV6-5 with TRBJ2-1, with 7 bases aligning to TRBD2. With V trimmed by 7 bases and J by 0 bases, 3 bases remained unmatched. Germline CDR1 MNHEY, CDR2 SVGAGI. This CDR3 is 14 amino acids long. CDR3 amino acids: CASMGGGSYNEQFF. The CDR3 DNA is TGTGCCAGCATGGGGGGGGGCTCCTACAATGAGCAGTTCTTC.

The chain uses TRBV11-2 and TRBJ2-1; D possibly corresponds to TRBD2 (5 bases). Germline assignment: CDR1 SGHAT and CDR2 FQNNGV. The CDR3 runs 14 residues. Trimming took off 4 bases at V and 12 bases at J, with 19 bases between the two ends. The CDR3 sequence: CASSSTSGSPGQFF. CDR3 DNA sequence: TGTGCCAGCAGCTCGACCTCGGGGTCCCCGGGGCAGTTCTTC.